Shown below are 19 T cell receptor beta chains from a single sample sequenced in a study of Graves' ophthalmopathy and Graves' hyperthyroidism. Researchers took RNA transcripts and amplified TCR beta CDR3 regions from them. HTBI primers primed a first-round RT-PCR, and a second-round multiplex PCR followed. In TCRdb, the multiplex PCR reads were re-called with MiXCR into one record per CDR3 protein. The sample lists approximately 460,000 distinct CDR3 sequences, roughly 14% occurring once. Sequencing was performed on blood. Source of these receptors: a woman in her twenties or thirties with Graves' ophthalmopathy.

This clonotype was recorded many times. Relative to the germline gene, one junction end is altered; a read error may explain this. The chain couples TRBV7-7 to TRBJ1-5, with D unclear. The germline CDR1 and CDR2 sequences are SSHAT and FNYEAQ (reference sequence). CDR3 length: 13 amino acids. CDR3 DNA: TGTGCTAGCAGCCCCCTGATCGCCCAGCCCCAGCATTTT. It specifies CASSPLIAQPQHF.

This clonotype came up many times. The CDR3 nucleotides read TGTGCCAGCAGAGCGGATGGAAACACCATATATTTT. Protein sequence: CASRADGNTIYF. The V call is TRBV6-5, the J call TRBJ1-3; D is uncertain. The CDR3 covers 12 residues. Germline V gene sequence: CDR1 MNHEY, CDR2 SVGAGI. V was trimmed by 6 bases and J by 3 bases, leaving 6 bases between them.

The table lists this clonotype with many counts. J is TRBJ1-2 and V is TRBV6-1; D not certain. V lost 6 bases to trimming and J lost 3 bases, with 11 bases between them. The CDR3 is made up of 13 amino acids. The germline CDR1 and CDR2 sequences are MNHNS and SASEGT. Here the CDR3 DNA reads TGTGCCAGCAGCCTCAGGTCCGACTATGGCTACACCTTC. It specifies CASSLRSDYGYTF.

This clonotype was counted at least ten times. This chain links TRBV12-3 or TRBV12-4 with TRBJ1-1; D unclear. The CDR3 has 13 residues. V was cut by 5 bases and J by 2 bases, with 9 bases left in between. The CDR3 reads CASSIDTNTEAFF. CDR3 bases: TGTGCCAGCAGTATAGACACCAACACTGAAGCTTTCTTT.

The sample holds many counts of this clonotype. This chain connects TRBV27 to TRBJ2-5; the D is unclear. This CDR3 is 11 amino acids long. V was clipped by 2 bases and J by 7 bases, with 5 bases between them. Germline values: CDR1 MNHEY, CDR2 SMNVEV (reference sequence). The CDR3 bases are TGTGCCAGCAGTTTAGGCAGGACCCAGTACTTC. Its protein product is CASSLGRTQYF.

About this clonotype itself: A much larger clone differs from this one at a single base, so this may be a read error. This chain joins TRBV5-5 and TRBJ1-5; D gene ambiguous. This CDR3 has 15 residues. Germline CDR1 is SGHKS and CDR2 is YYEKEE (reference sequence). The CDR3 loop reads CASSLERAGGQPQRF. The CDR3 DNA follows: TGTGCCAGCAGCTTGGAACGGGCTGGAGGTCAGCCCCAGCGTTTT.

In this sample, this clonotype turned up many times. The chain combines TRBV30 with TRBJ1-2, with D perhaps matching TRBD1 (6 bases). Germline CDR1 is GTSNPN and CDR2 is SVGIG (reference sequence). Deletions cut 4 bases from V and 3 bases from J, with 9 bases between. This CDR3 is built from 12 residues. The CDR3 here is CAWTQGYYGYTF. CDR3 nucleotides: TGTGCCTGGACCCAGGGGTACTATGGCTACACCTTC. Together with reference TRBV30 and TRBJ1-2, the CDR3 gives the full variable domain: SQTIHQWPATLVQPVGSPLSLECTVEGTSNPNLYWYRQAAGRGLQLLFYSVGIGQISSEVPQNLSASRPQDRQFILSSKKLLLSDSGFYLCAWTQGYYGYTFGSGTRLTVV.

This clonotype was counted at least ten times. The rearrangement joins TRBV9 to TRBJ1-2, with 8 bases fitting TRBD1. CDR3 size: 15 residues. The junction had 11 bases not matched to a gene; V was cut back by 3 bases and J by 7 bases. From germline, CDR1 is SGDLS and CDR2 YYNGEE. The CDR3 bases are TGTGCCAGCAGCGCGATGGAACAGGGGGTAGCTGGCTACACCTTC. As protein: CASSAMEQGVAGYTF. Looking up the rest from reference TRBV9 and TRBJ1-2 gives the full variable domain: DSGVTQTPKHLITATGQRVTLRCSPRSGDLSVYWYQQSLDQGLQFLIQYYNGEERAKGNILERFSAQQFPDLHSELNLSSLELGDSALYFCASSAMEQGVAGYTFGSGTRLTVV.

This clonotype was observed at least ten times. The chain carries TRBV6-1 and TRBJ1-6; 9 nucleotides line up with TRBD1. V was clipped by 8 bases and J by 7 bases; unmatched bases: 9. This CDR3 region has 15 residues. Germline CDR1 and CDR2: MNHNS and SASEGT. The CDR3 coding sequence is TGTGCCAGCTACTGGGCAGGACAGGGGAATTCACCCCTCCACTTT. Amino acid sequence: CASYWAGQGNSPLHF.

This clonotype was picked up many times. The V call is TRBV7-3, the J call TRBJ1-6; D unclear. V dropped 0 bases and J dropped 8 bases, with 11 bases sitting between them. Germline V gene sequence: CDR1 SGHTA, CDR2 FQGTGA. The CDR3 covers 15 residues. CDR3 sequence: CASSLTVAGDSPLHF. CDR3 sequence (DNA): TGTGCCAGCAGCTTAACCGTGGCCGGAGATTCACCCCTCCACTTT.

This clonotype came up many times. The junction departs from germline at one end; a sequencing error may be responsible. The rearrangement uses TRBV28 and TRBJ1-5; possibly TRBD1 for D (6 bases). Germline V gene lookup returns CDR1 MDHEN and CDR2 SYDVKM. CDR3 length: 14 amino acids. The CDR3 protein is CASTGTPSNQPPHF. Written as DNA, the CDR3 is TGTGCCAGCACCGGGACACCCAGCAATCAGCCCCCGCATTTT.

V and J are TRBV18 and TRBJ1-1, with 10 positions matching TRBD1. With V trimmed by 1 base and J by 3 bases, 8 bases remained unmatched. The germline V gene encodes CDR1 KGHSH and CDR2 LQKENI. The CDR3 has 17 residues. The CDR3 loop is CASSPLRDRGRYTEAFF. DNA for the CDR3: TGTGCCAGCTCACCACTCCGGGACAGGGGAAGGTACACTGAAGCTTTCTTT.

The sample holds many counts of this clonotype. The chain joins TRBV6-2 or TRBV6-3 to TRBJ2-7; D is uncertain. This CDR3 contains 15 residues. In germline, CDR1 is MNHEY, CDR2 SVGEGT. The V end was cut by 7 bases, the J end by 5 bases, with 21 bases between. In nucleotides, the CDR3 is TGTGCCAGCACCCCGGCGCTCAACAACTTTGACGAGCAGTACTTC. Its protein product is CASTPALNNFDEQYF.

This clonotype was detected ten times or more. The chain joins TRBV30 to TRBJ1-1; D is ambiguous. With 2 bases removed from V and 0 bases from J, the gap between germline ends came to 16 bases. The CDR3 is 16 residues long. CDR1 and CDR2 from the germline V gene are GTSNPN and SVGIG (reference sequence). CDR3 coding DNA: TGTGCCTGGAGTTCCTCTTCTCCCCGCATGAACACTGAAGCTTTCTTT. This codes for CAWSSSSPRMNTEAFF.

This clonotype was counted at least ten times. The J gene is TRBJ2-5, the V gene TRBV20-1, with D perhaps matching TRBD2 (7 bases). This CDR3 region has 15 residues. V was clipped by 2 bases and J by 4 bases, with 17 bases between them. Germline-derived CDR1 and CDR2 are DFQATT and SNEGSKA (reference sequence). The CDR3 region has the DNA TGCAGTGCTAGACCGCAGGGGCGCGGGGGAGAGACCCAGTACTTC. Its translation is CSARPQGRGGETQYF.

This clonotype was recorded a few times. V is TRBV4-1 and J is TRBJ2-6; TRBD1 is a possible D gene (6 bases). The germline V gene has CDR1 MGHRA and CDR2 YSYEKL. The V end lost 2 bases, the J end lost 3 bases, and 20 bases lay between the germline ends. The CDR3 runs to 19 residues. The CDR3 sequence is CASSQRLLDSQIGANVLTF. The CDR3 region has the DNA TGCGCCAGCAGCCAACGACTTTTGGACAGTCAAATTGGGGCCAACGTCCTGACTTTC.

The chain recombines TRBV2 with TRBJ1-5, with TRBD1 as a possible D gene (6 bases). Trimming removed 2 bases at V and 4 bases at J, with 12 bases between. CDR1 is SNHLY and CDR2 is FYNNEI in the germline V gene. The CDR3 totals 15 residues. The CDR3 nucleotides are TGTGCCAGCAGTGAAAGAGGGACACAGAATCAGCCCCAGCATTTT. This translates into CASSERGTQNQPQHF.

In its sample, this clonotype was seen many times. The CDR3 DNA follows: TGTGCCAGCAGTTTACTTGGGGGCAATCAGCCCCAGCATTTT. Encoded protein: CASSLLGGNQPQHF. The V gene is TRBV12-3 or TRBV12-4, the J gene TRBJ1-5, with D unresolved. Trimming stripped 2 bases from V and 2 bases from J, with 7 bases between. This CDR3 has 14 amino acids.

V gene TRBV29-1 combines with J gene TRBJ2-2; D uncertain. The CDR3 runs 12 residues. Trimming took off 3 bases at V and 1 base at J, with 3 bases between the two ends. Per germline, CDR1 SQVTM and CDR2 ANQGSEA. The CDR3 region has the DNA TGCAGCGTTGAGTTGAACACCGGGGAGCTGTTTTTT. Translation gives CSVELNTGELFF.